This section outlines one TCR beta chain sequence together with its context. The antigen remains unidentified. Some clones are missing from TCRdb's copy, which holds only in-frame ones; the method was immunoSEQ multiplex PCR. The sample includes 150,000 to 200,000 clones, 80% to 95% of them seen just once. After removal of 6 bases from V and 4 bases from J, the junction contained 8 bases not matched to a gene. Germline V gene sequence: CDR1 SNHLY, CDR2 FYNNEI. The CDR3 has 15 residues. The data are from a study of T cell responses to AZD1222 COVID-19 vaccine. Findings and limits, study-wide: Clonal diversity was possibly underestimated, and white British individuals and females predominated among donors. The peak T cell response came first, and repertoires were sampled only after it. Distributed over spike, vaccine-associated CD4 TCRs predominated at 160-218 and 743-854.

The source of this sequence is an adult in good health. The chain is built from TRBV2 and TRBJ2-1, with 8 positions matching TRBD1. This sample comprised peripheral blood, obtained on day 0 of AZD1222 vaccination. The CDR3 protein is CASRRTGTEYNEQFF. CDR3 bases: TGTGCCAGCAGGAGGACAGGGACGGAATACAATGAGCAGTTCTTC.